The 17 T cell receptor beta chains in this list originate from one sample, sequenced in a study of cytomegalovirus exposure and HLA in healthy donors. Primers included in the PCR were 60 Vbeta and 13 Jbeta primers. The table came from immunoSEQ multiplex PCR; TCRdb's copy has only in-frame clones and leaves some out. This table has more than 90,000 clones, roughly three quarters appearing once. Material: PBMCs. These receptors were obtained from an older woman in good health and CMV-seronegative.

The chain uses TRBV5-1 and TRBJ1-2; D unclear. In germline, CDR1 is SGHRS, CDR2 YFSETQ. Trimming removed 0 bases at V and 4 bases at J, with 10 bases between. This CDR3 region has 14 residues. This CDR3 is CASSLGTALYGYTF. The CDR3 DNA sequence: TGCGCCAGCAGCTTGGGTACAGCACTCTATGGCTACACCTTC.

The chain combines TRBV27 with TRBJ2-7; TRBD1 agrees at 8 bases. V shed 5 bases and J 3 bases; nucleotides not matched to a gene: 15. Germline V gene sequence: CDR1 MNHEY, CDR2 SMNVEV (reference sequence). CDR3 size: 17 residues. The DNA of the CDR3 is TGTGCCAGCAGTCCAGGACAGGGCCCAGGGCTAATCTACGAGCAGTACTTC. Encoded protein: CASSPGQGPGLIYEQYF.

This chain connects TRBV7-9 to TRBJ2-7, with 7 bases aligning to TRBD2. Trimming took 5 bases from V and 5 from J; bases not matched to a gene: 12. This CDR3 spans 15 amino acids. Germline CDR1 and CDR2: SEHNR and FQNEAQ (reference sequence). CDR3 bases: TGTGCCAGCAGCCCCCCCGGGGGGATTCGGGACGAGCAGTACTTC. This gives the protein CASSPPGGIRDEQYF. The full variable domain, in which reference TRBV7-9 and TRBJ2-7 provide the parts outside the CDR3, is DTGVSQNPRHKITKRGQNVTFRCDPISEHNRLYWYRQTLGQGPEFLTYFQNEAQLEKSRLLSDRFSAERPKGSFSTLEIQRTEQGDSAMYLCASSPPGGIRDEQYFGPGTRLTVT.

The chain employs TRBV7-6 and TRBJ2-5; the D gene is possibly TRBD2 (5 bases). Trimming left V 1 base short and J 2 bases short, with 8 bases between. Germline V CDR1 and CDR2: SGHVS, FNYEAQ. CDR3 length: 14 residues. The DNA of the CDR3 is TGTGCCAGCAGCTTAGGTCGGGGTCAAGAGACCCAGTACTTC. It yields the protein CASSLGRGQETQYF.

This clone was observed a handful of times. V usage is TRBV29-1 and J usage is TRBJ2-7, with D possibly being TRBD2 (6 bases). The V gene lost 1 base and the J gene lost 4 bases, with 11 bases spanning the gap. Per germline, CDR1 SQVTM and CDR2 ANQGSEA. This CDR3 has 13 amino acids. CDR3: CSVEGPSVYEQYF. DNA for the CDR3: TGCAGCGTTGAAGGGCCTAGCGTTTACGAGCAGTACTTC.

The CDR3 reads CASNRDRESETQYF. Written as DNA, the CDR3 is TGTGCCAGTAACCGGGACAGGGAATCAGAGACCCAGTACTTC. The genes are TRBV19 and TRBJ2-5; 9 bases agree with TRBD1. With V trimmed by 7 bases and J by 4 bases, 7 bases remained unmatched. The CDR3 is made up of 14 amino acids. The germline CDR1 and CDR2 sequences are LNHDA and SQIVND (reference sequence).

The CDR3 protein is CASTREGDTQYF. The CDR3 DNA reads as TGTGCCAGCACCCGGGAGGGTGATACGCAGTATTTT. The chain joins TRBV2 to TRBJ2-3; 8 bases match TRBD2. The CDR3 is 12 residues long. CDR1 SNHLY and CDR2 FYNNEI come from the germline V gene. J gave up 6 bases and V 7 bases, and 3 bases lay outside the gene matches.

CDR3 nucleotides: TGTGCCATCAGTGAGTCGCGGTCAGCCAATGAGCAGTTCTTC. The encoded protein is CAISESRSANEQFF. V is TRBV10-3 and J is TRBJ2-1, with D hard to call. CDR3 length equals 14 residues. Germline values: CDR1 ENHRY, CDR2 SYGVKD. The V gene lost 0 bases and the J gene lost 6 bases, with 9 bases spanning the gap.

The chain is built from TRBV18 and TRBJ2-3, with 7 bases lining up with TRBD2. Germline CDR1 and CDR2: KGHSH and LQKENI. J was trimmed by 1 base and V by 1 base; bases with no gene match: 5. The CDR3 loop spans 16 amino acids. The CDR3 nucleotides read TGTGCCAGCTCACCACAAGGTAGCGGGCGCACAGATACGCAGTATTTT. As protein: CASSPQGSGRTDTQYF.

The rearrangement joins TRBV7-9 to TRBJ1-2, with D tentatively TRBD1 (5 bases). This CDR3 is 12 amino acids long. Germline V lookup: CDR1 SEHNR, CDR2 FQNEAQ (reference sequence). Trimming shortened V by 1 base and J by 5 bases, and 5 bases separated the two germline ends. The CDR3 is CASSLEGYGYTF. In nucleotides, the CDR3 is TGTGCCAGCAGCTTAGAGGGGTATGGCTACACCTTC. Complete variable domain (other parts from reference TRBV7-9 and TRBJ1-2): DTGVSQNPRHKITKRGQNVTFRCDPISEHNRLYWYRQTLGQGPEFLTYFQNEAQLEKSRLLSDRFSAERPKGSFSTLEIQRTEQGDSAMYLCASSLEGYGYTFGSGTRLTVV.

This clone appeared once. This chain joins TRBV6-1 and TRBJ2-2; TRBD2 might be the D (5 bases). The CDR3 totals 15 residues. Germline values: CDR1 MNHNS, CDR2 SASEGT. Trimming left V 11 bases short and J 6 bases short, with 22 bases between. CDR3 in amino acids: CASSDSDLEAGELFF. The CDR3 DNA is TGTGCCTCCTCGGATAGCGATCTGGAGGCCGGGGAGCTGTTTTTT.

V and J are TRBV19 and TRBJ1-5; D gene unclear. V was trimmed by 5 bases and J by 1 base, leaving 12 bases between them. Germline loops: CDR1 LNHDA, CDR2 SQIVND (reference sequence). This CDR3 has 15 amino acids. This chain's CDR3 is CASSPRHASNQPQHF. CDR3 coding DNA: TGTGCCAGTAGTCCGCGACACGCGAGCAATCAGCCCCAGCATTTT.

CDR3 residues: CASSFPPGGNLFGEQYF. In nucleotides, the CDR3 is TGTGCCAGCAGCTTTCCGCCAGGGGGCAACTTATTTGGCGAGCAGTACTTC. J is TRBJ2-7 and V is TRBV5-6; 8 bases match TRBD1. CDR1 is SGHDT and CDR2 is YYEEEE in the germline V gene. The CDR3 consists of 17 residues. The V and J ends lost 2 bases and 6 bases, in that order; junction bases with no gene match: 16.

The CDR3 spells CAYGTAEFQPQHF. The CDR3 DNA sequence: TGTGCCTACGGGACAGCCGAATTTCAGCCCCAGCATTTT. This chain connects TRBV30 to TRBJ1-5; TRBD1 aligns across 7 bases. The V gene's germline CDR1 is GTSNPN and CDR2 SVGIG (reference sequence). The V and J ends lost 7 bases and 6 bases, in that order; junction bases with no gene match: 9. The length of the CDR3 is 13 residues. The full variable domain, its missing parts supplied by reference TRBV30 and TRBJ1-5, is SQTIHQWPATLVQPVGSPLSLECTVEGTSNPNLYWYRQAAGRGLQLLFYSVGIGQISSEVPQNLSASRPQDRQFILSSKKLLLSDSGFYLCAYGTAEFQPQHFGDGTRLSIL.

The chain employs TRBV5-6 and TRBJ2-7; 8 bases map to TRBD2. Trimming cost V 0 bases and J 5 bases; bases outside gene matches: 7. CDR3 size: 15 residues. The germline gives CDR1 SGHDT, CDR2 YYEEEE. The CDR3 coding sequence is TGTGCCAGCAGCTTGGGGTCGGGAGGGCCTGACGAGCAGTACTTC. Amino acid sequence: CASSLGSGGPDEQYF. The complete variable domain, with remaining parts taken from reference TRBV5-6 and TRBJ2-7, reads DAGVTQSPTHLIKTRGQQVTLRCSPKSGHDTVSWYQQALGQGPQFIFQYYEEEERQRGNFPDRFSGHQFPNYSSELNVNALLLGDSALYLCASSLGSGGPDEQYFGPGTRLTVT.

The rearrangement joins TRBV5-6 to TRBJ2-7, with 11 nucleotides matching TRBD1. CDR1 and CDR2 (germline): SGHDT, YYEEEE. This CDR3 has 14 residues. V dropped 3 bases and J dropped 4; count of bases not matched to a gene: 3. The CDR3, as DNA: TGTGCCAGCAGCTCAGGGACAGGGGGTTACGAGCAGTACTTC. Its translation: CASSSGTGGYEQYF.

This clone appeared a few times. The genes are TRBV5-1 and TRBJ1-1; TRBD1 matches at 8 bases. V was pared by 0 bases and J by 0 bases, with 7 bases of the junction left unmatched. Germline-derived CDR1 and CDR2 are SGHRS and YFSETQ. CDR3 length: 17 amino acids. DNA of the CDR3: TGCGCCAGCAGCTTGGCCCAGGGGGCAGGAATGAACACTGAAGCTTTCTTT. Protein product: CASSLAQGAGMNTEAFF.